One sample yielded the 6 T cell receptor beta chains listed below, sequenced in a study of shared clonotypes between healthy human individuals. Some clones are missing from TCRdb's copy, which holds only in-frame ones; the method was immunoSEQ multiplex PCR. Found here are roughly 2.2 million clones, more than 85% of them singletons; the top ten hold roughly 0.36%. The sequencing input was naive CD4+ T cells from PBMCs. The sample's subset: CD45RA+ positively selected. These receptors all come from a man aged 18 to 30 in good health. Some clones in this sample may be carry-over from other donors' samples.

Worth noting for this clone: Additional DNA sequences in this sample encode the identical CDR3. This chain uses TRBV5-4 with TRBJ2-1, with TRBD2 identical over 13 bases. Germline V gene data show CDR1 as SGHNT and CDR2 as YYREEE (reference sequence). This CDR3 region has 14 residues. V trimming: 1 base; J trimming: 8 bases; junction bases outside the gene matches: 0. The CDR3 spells CASSLTSGRDEQFF. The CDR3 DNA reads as TGTGCCAGCAGCTTGACTAGCGGGAGGGATGAGCAGTTCTTC.

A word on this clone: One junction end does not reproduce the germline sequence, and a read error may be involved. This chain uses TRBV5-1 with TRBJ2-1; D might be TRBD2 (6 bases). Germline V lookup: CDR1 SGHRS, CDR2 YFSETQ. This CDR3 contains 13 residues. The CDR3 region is CASSLGTINEQLF. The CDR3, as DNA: TGCGCCAGCAGCTTGGGGACTATAAATGAGCAGCTCTTC.

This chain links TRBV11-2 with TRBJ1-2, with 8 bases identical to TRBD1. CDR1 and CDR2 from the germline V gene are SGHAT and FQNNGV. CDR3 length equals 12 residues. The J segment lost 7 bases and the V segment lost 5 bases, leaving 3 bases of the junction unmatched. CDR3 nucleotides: TGTGCCAGCAGCCGGACAGGGCTTGGCTACACCTTC. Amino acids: CASSRTGLGYTF.

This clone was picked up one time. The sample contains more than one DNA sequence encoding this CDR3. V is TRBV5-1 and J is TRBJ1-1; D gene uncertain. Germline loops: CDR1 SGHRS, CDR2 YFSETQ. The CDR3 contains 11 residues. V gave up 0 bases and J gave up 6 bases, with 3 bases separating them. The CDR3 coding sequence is TGCGCCAGCAGCTTGGGGTCTGAAGCTTTCTTT. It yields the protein CASSLGSEAFF.

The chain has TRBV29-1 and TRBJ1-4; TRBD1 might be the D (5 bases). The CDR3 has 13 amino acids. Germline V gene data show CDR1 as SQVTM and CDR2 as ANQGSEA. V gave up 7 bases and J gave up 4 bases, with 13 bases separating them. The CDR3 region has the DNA TGCAGCGCTCGGGGGTTAGGTAATGAAAAACTGTTTTTT. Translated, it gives CSARGLGNEKLFF.

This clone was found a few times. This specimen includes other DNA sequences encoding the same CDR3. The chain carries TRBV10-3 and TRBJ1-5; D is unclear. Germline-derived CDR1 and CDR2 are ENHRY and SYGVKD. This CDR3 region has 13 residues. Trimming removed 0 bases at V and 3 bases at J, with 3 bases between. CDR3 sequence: CAISESFNQPQHF. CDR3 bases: TGTGCCATCAGTGAGTCATTCAATCAGCCCCAGCATTTT.